This T cell receptor beta chain was sequenced during a study of T cells after yellow fever vaccination. General observations from the study: It was a small share of clonotypes that appeared in both CD4 and CD8 compartments.

From the 5' RACE reads, TCRdb called clonotypes with MiXCR, one entry per CDR3 protein. The table has some 350,000 distinct CDR3 sequences, about 4% seen once. Trimming stripped 1 base from V and 3 bases from J, with 10 bases between. The CDR3 runs to 15 residues. In this sample, this clonotype turned up a few times. The antigen is not known. The source is a man between 18 and 35 years old who received the YFV17D yellow fever vaccine. V and J are TRBV12-3 or TRBV12-4 and TRBJ2-1, with a possible D match to TRBD2 (5 bases). The sequencing here drew on PBMCs, taken 5 days after the yellow fever booster vaccination. CDR3 sequence reads: CASSLDEGYYNEQFF. In DNA form, the CDR3 reads TGTGCCAGCAGTTTAGACGAGGGCTACTACAATGAGCAGTTCTTC.